The rows below give T cell receptor beta chains drawn from one sample of a study of blood T cell repertoires in COVID-19. Measured with immunoSEQ multiplex PCR; TCRdb has only the in-frame clones, and not every one. The data show about 82,000 clones, with around four fifths seen just once and 15% to 20% held by the top ten. Sequences were obtained from peripheral blood. The source is a man aged 80 or over with active or convalescent COVID-19. Both conserved end residues are part of each CDR3. Fields, in order: D gene, clone size, V gene, J gene, CDR3 protein, CDR3 DNA. The D gene is left open where the match is weak. The listing skips clone size in some rows; elsewhere it reads once, few, many or a size class.

TRBD1	NA	TRBV30	TRBJ2-5	CAWSVLQGARETQYF	TGTGCCTGGAGTGTTCTCCAGGGGGCGAGAGAGACCCAGTACTTC
TRBD1	NA	TRBV11-3	TRBJ1-6	CASSTGQGDSPLHF	TGTGCCAGCAGCACCGGACAGGGAGACTCACCCCTCCACTTT
NA	few	TRBV6-5	TRBJ1-6	CASSSKGSTYNSPLHF	TGTGCCAGCAGTTCGAAGGGGTCCACCTATAATTCACCCCTCCACTTT
TRBD1	NA	TRBV18	TRBJ1-1	CASSPDRGSRAEAFF	TGTGCCAGCTCACCTGACAGGGGTTCTCGAGCTGAAGCTTTCTTT
NA	NA	TRBV5-4	TRBJ1-1	CASSPGGNTEAFF	TGTGCCAGCAGCCCTGGAGGGAACACTGAAGCTTTCTTT
NA	once	TRBV11-3	TRBJ2-5	CASSLDRIRARETQYF	TGTGCCAGCAGCTTAGATCGGATCAGGGCCAGAGAGACCCAGTACTTC
TRBD1	once	TRBV5-1	TRBJ1-1	CASSWGDREGTEAFF	TGCGCCAGCAGCTGGGGGGACAGGGAGGGAACTGAAGCTTTCTTT
NA	NA	TRBV10-3	TRBJ2-5	CAISERGGRETQYF	TGTGCCATCAGTGAAAGAGGGGGAAGGGAGACCCAGTACTTC
TRBD2	few	TRBV27	TRBJ2-2	CASSLNPEVAGGCTGELFF	TGTGCCAGCAGTTTAAACCCGGAAGTAGCGGGAGGGTGCACCGGGGAGCTGTTTTTT
TRBD2	NA	TRBV4-1	TRBJ2-3	CASSQESGGAQDTQYF	TGCGCCAGCAGCCAAGAGTCGGGAGGGGCCCAGGATACGCAGTATTTT
NA	NA	TRBV9	TRBJ2-1	CASSPGEWNEQFF	TGTGCCAGCAGCCCCGGGGAATGGAATGAGCAGTTCTTC
NA	few	TRBV7-9	TRBJ2-3	CASSLLSGMTDTQYF	TGTGCCAGCAGCTTATTATCAGGGATGACAGATACGCAGTATTTT
TRBD2	few	TRBV19	TRBJ2-3	CASSIPGTSGDTQYF	TGTGCCAGTAGTATCCCCGGGACTAGCGGTGATACGCAGTATTTT
TRBD1	NA	TRBV27	TRBJ1-1	CASSPKFPRDRVSEAFF	TGTGCCAGCAGTCCTAAGTTCCCCCGGGACAGGGTCTCTGAAGCTTTCTTT
NA	NA	TRBV4-2	TRBJ2-2	CASSQDPGANTGELFF	TGTGCCAGCAGCCAAGATCCCGGAGCGAACACCGGGGAGCTGTTTTTT
TRBD2	NA	TRBV5-1	TRBJ2-5	CASAASGVYQETQYF	TGCGCCAGCGCGGCTAGCGGGGTGTACCAAGAGACCCAGTACTTC
NA	once	TRBV24-1	TRBJ1-4	CATSDPQLSGGEKLFF	TGTGCCACCAGTGATCCACAGCTTTCCGGTGGTGAAAAACTGTTTTTT